Below are 15 T cell receptor beta chains sequenced from a single sample in a study of cytomegalovirus exposure and HLA in healthy donors. The PCR ran on 60 Vbeta and 13 Jbeta primers. Assay used: immunoSEQ multiplex PCR; TCRdb lists only in-frame clones, some missing. The sample contains 97,000 or so clones, over 65% of which appear only once. The sample was PBMCs. These receptors were collected from a man aged 35 to 55 in good health and CMV-seronegative.

The chain couples TRBV13 to TRBJ2-2, with TRBD2 matching 12 bases. CDR3 length: 16 amino acids. Germline V lookup: CDR1 PRHDT, CDR2 FYEKMQ (reference sequence). Trimming at V came to 4 bases and at J to 4 bases, leaving 4 bases not matched to a gene. The CDR3 reads CASSSTSGGPTGELFF. Written as DNA, the CDR3 is TGTGCCAGCAGCTCGACTAGCGGGGGACCCACCGGGGAGCTGTTTTTT.

A few counts support this clone. The rearrangement uses TRBV4-1 and TRBJ1-5; 9 positions match TRBD1. The germline CDR1 and CDR2 sequences are MGHRA and YSYEKL. This CDR3 is built from 17 residues. Trimming removed 4 bases from V and 3 bases from J; junction bases left unmatched: 10. This CDR3 reads CASSRSGGDRVNQPQHF. The CDR3 DNA sequence: TGCGCCAGCAGCCGCTCAGGGGGGGACAGGGTCAATCAGCCCCAGCATTTT.

V and J are TRBV5-6 and TRBJ1-5; the match to TRBD1 covers 12 bases. The CDR3 covers 16 residues. Looked up from germline, CDR1 is SGHDT and CDR2 is YYEEEE. V was pared by 4 bases and J by 7 bases, with 9 bases of the junction left unmatched. The CDR3: CASSGMGQGASQPQHF. CDR3 DNA sequence: TGTGCCAGCAGCGGGATGGGACAGGGGGCCAGCCAGCCCCAGCATTTT.

In its sample, this clone was seen a few times. This rearrangement joins TRBV7-8 to TRBJ2-3; tentative D call: TRBD2 (6 bases). The germline CDR1 and CDR2 sequences are SGHVS and FQNEAQ. Trimming cost V 1 base and J 5 bases, with 10 bases left between them. The CDR3 has 14 amino acids. The DNA for the CDR3 is TGTGCCAGCAGCTTAGTTGGGGGGTTAGATACGCAGTATTTT. It is translated as CASSLVGGLDTQYF.

V and J are TRBV2 and TRBJ2-2, with 9 bases fitting TRBD1. CDR3 length: 15 residues. Trimming cost V 9 bases and J 4 bases; bases outside gene matches: 9. Germline values: CDR1 SNHLY, CDR2 FYNNEI. The CDR3 sequence: CARGQGMRVTGELFF. The CDR3 region has the DNA TGTGCCAGAGGACAGGGGATGAGGGTCACCGGGGAGCTGTTTTTT.

The V and J genes are TRBV2 and TRBJ1-2, with D possibly matching TRBD1 (5 bases). Germline V gene data show CDR1 as SNHLY and CDR2 as FYNNEI. This CDR3 is 13 amino acids long. The V and J ends lost 3 bases and 4 bases respectively, with 9 bases between them. Here the CDR3 DNA reads TGTGCCAGCAGTGAGTCCAGGGCCTATGGCTACACCTTC. Its translation: CASSESRAYGYTF.

The genes are TRBV7-9 and TRBJ1-4; 7 bases line up with TRBD1. The length of the CDR3 is 16 residues. Germline V gene lookup returns CDR1 SEHNR and CDR2 FQNEAQ (reference sequence). Trimming took 5 bases from V and 5 from J; bases not matched to a gene: 11. DNA of the CDR3: TGTGCCAGCAGCCGCCATTGGGACAGACAAAATGAAAAACTGTTTTTT. It codes for CASSRHWDRQNEKLFF.

The V call is TRBV6-5, the J call TRBJ2-7, with TRBD1 identical over 9 bases. With V trimmed by 5 bases and J by 0 bases, 5 bases remained unmatched. This CDR3 comprises 15 residues. The V gene's germline CDR1 is MNHEY and CDR2 SVGAGI. The CDR3 protein is CASSPRDRASYEQYF. In nucleotides, the CDR3 is TGTGCCAGCAGTCCCCGGGACAGGGCCTCCTACGAGCAGTACTTC.

This clone has more than one count but fewer than ten. J is TRBJ2-5 and V is TRBV5-1; 8 positions match TRBD1. The J call may be incorrect, as the DNA end agrees better with TRBJ2-7. The CDR3 runs to 14 residues. Germline V gene data show CDR1 as SGHRS and CDR2 as YFSETQ. The CDR3 here is CASSFGDRGYEQYF. CDR3 sequence (DNA): TGCGCCAGCAGCTTCGGCGACAGGGGCTACGAGCAGTACTTC.

The rearrangement uses TRBV10-3 and TRBJ2-7; D is perhaps TRBD2 (6 bases). Per the germline V gene, CDR1 is ENHRY and CDR2 is SYGVKD. Trimming removed 10 bases from V and 3 bases from J, with 19 bases in between. This CDR3 region has 14 residues. The chain's CDR3 is CATRVGLGVYEQYF. In nucleotides, the CDR3 is TGTGCCACCAGAGTGGGACTGGGGGTCTACGAGCAGTACTTC.

The chain uses TRBV6-1 and TRBJ1-1; a possible D gene is TRBD1 (5 bases). The CDR3 is 15 residues long. The V and J ends lost 5 bases and 3 bases respectively, with 16 bases between them. Germline values: CDR1 MNHNS, CDR2 SASEGT. The CDR3: CASSPRWGVDTEAFF. The CDR3 DNA sequence: TGTGCCAGCAGTCCCCGGTGGGGGGTGGACACTGAAGCTTTCTTT.

V gene TRBV11-2 combines with J gene TRBJ2-7; 9 bases map to TRBD1. Germline V lookup: CDR1 SGHAT, CDR2 FQNNGV. The CDR3 is made up of 15 amino acids. V shed 3 bases, J shed 3 bases, and the junction held 6 bases outside the gene matches. CDR3 region: CASSLEPGQGYEQYF. The CDR3, as DNA: TGTGCCAGCAGCTTGGAGCCGGGACAGGGCTACGAGCAGTACTTC. The variable domain in full, with the rest retrieved from reference TRBV11-2 and TRBJ2-7, is EAGVAQSPRYKIIEKRQSVAFWCNPISGHATLYWYQQILGQGPKLLIQFQNNGVVDDSQLPKDRFSAERLKGVDSTLKIQPAKLEDSAVYLCASSLEPGQGYEQYFGPGTRLTVT.

This rearrangement joins TRBV10-1 to TRBJ2-2; 7 nucleotides match TRBD2. CDR3 length: 15 residues. The germline gives CDR1 WNHNN, CDR2 SYGVQD (reference sequence). Trimming cost V 8 bases and J 7 bases; bases outside gene matches: 13. CDR3 in amino acids: CASARATSSGGELFF. The CDR3 DNA follows: TGCGCCAGCGCGCGAGCGACTAGCTCCGGCGGGGAGCTGTTTTTT.

With respect to this clone: The junction departs from germline at one end; a sequencing error may be responsible. The rearrangement links TRBV7-6 to TRBJ2-5, with 8 bases matching TRBD2. Germline V CDR1 and CDR2: SGHVS, FNYEAQ. CDR3 size: 16 residues. In nucleotides, the CDR3 is TGTGCCAGCAGCCTAGCGGGCGGGGGGCCCCAAGAGACCCAGTACTTC. This encodes CASSLAGGGPQETQYF.

In this sample, this clone turned up a few times. This chain joins TRBV7-9 and TRBJ2-7; 11 positions agree with TRBD1. Germline CDR1 SEHNR, CDR2 FQNEAQ (reference sequence). With 5 bases clipped from V and 1 base from J, the junction kept 4 bases outside the gene matches. The CDR3 is 15 residues long. DNA for the CDR3: TGTGCCAGCAGCGGCCGGGACAGGGGGTCCTACGAGCAGTACTTC. It codes for CASSGRDRGSYEQYF.